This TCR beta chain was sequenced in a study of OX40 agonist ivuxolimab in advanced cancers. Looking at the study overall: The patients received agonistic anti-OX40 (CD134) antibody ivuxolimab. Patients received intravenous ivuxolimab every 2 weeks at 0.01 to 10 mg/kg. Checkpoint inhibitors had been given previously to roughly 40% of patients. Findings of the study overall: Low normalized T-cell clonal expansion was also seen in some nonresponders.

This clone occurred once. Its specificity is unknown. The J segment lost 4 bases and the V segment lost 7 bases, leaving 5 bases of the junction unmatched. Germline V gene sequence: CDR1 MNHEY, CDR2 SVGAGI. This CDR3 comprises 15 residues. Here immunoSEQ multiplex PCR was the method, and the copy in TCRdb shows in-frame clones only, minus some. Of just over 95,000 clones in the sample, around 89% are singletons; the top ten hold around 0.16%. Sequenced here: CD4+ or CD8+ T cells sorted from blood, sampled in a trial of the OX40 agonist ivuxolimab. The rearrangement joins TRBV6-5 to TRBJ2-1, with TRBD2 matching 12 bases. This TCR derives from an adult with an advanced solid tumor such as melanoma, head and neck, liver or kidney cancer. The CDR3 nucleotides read TGTGCCAGCACCAGACTAGCGGGAGTTTACAATGAGCAGTTCTTC. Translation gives CASTRLAGVYNEQFF.